This T cell receptor beta chain was profiled in a study of cytomegalovirus exposure and HLA in healthy donors. Study-level findings and limits: In vitro data verified a few CMV-associated chains as specific for CMV antigens.

In this sample, this clone turned up a few times. The target antigen is unknown. Primers for the PCR totalled 60 Vbeta and 13 Jbeta. The table came from immunoSEQ multiplex PCR; TCRdb's copy has only in-frame clones and leaves some out. The repertoire holds around 110,000 clones, approximately 79% seen once, with 14% in the top ten. The CDR3 is 14 residues long. Per germline, CDR1 SGHAT and CDR2 FQNNGV. The V and J ends lost 4 bases and 10 bases respectively, with 19 bases between them. This TCR was recovered from a woman aged 35 to 49 in good health and CMV-seropositive. Input material: PBMCs. The rearrangement links TRBV11-2 to TRBJ1-1; possible D gene TRBD1, 6 bases. The CDR3 nucleotides are TGTGCCAGCAGCTCTAACCTGCAACAGGGTCCAGCTTTCTTT. Its protein is CASSSNLQQGPAFF.